The entry that follows covers one T cell receptor (beta chain) sequence. The V end lost 0 bases, the J end lost 0 bases, and 9 bases lay between the germline ends. This CDR3 has 15 residues. CDR1 is LGHNA and CDR2 is YSLEER in the germline V gene. The sample comes from a study of OX40 agonist ivuxolimab in advanced cancers. Looking at the study overall: An agonistic human IgG2 monoclonal antibody against OX40 (CD134) was given.

Method: immunoSEQ multiplex PCR; TCRdb's copy keeps in-frame clones and lacks some. The repertoire holds 55,000 to 70,000 clones, with about 85% as singletons. V usage is TRBV4-3 and J usage is TRBJ2-7, with D uncertain. Sequencing was performed on CD4+ or CD8+ T cells sorted from blood, taken in a trial of the OX40 agonist ivuxolimab. The receptor was derived from an adult with an advanced solid tumor such as melanoma, head and neck, liver or kidney cancer. Written as DNA, the CDR3 is TGCGCCAGCAGCCAAGATCTGGCCAGCTCCTACGAGCAGTACTTC. Encoded protein: CASSQDLASSYEQYF.